The 30 T cell receptor beta chains presented below share a single source sample, sequenced in a study of T cells after posttransplantation cyclophosphamide. Repertoires were generated with immunoSEQ multiplex PCR, while TCRdb's copy carries only in-frame clones and drops some. In total the sample includes 40,000 to 55,000 clones, none of them seen once. Material: PBMCs. The source of these receptors is a man aged 35 to 55 in good health, CMV-negative, and a related stem cell transplant donor.

The sample holds many counts of this clone. The V and J genes are TRBV13 and TRBJ2-2; the match to TRBD2 covers 14 bases. The CDR3 is 16 amino acids. Germline lookup yields CDR1 PRHDT and CDR2 FYEKMQ (reference sequence). J was trimmed by 7 bases and V by 2 bases; bases with no gene match: 3. CDR3 residues: CASSLRGLAGGGELFF. CDR3 DNA sequence: TGTGCCAGCAGCTTAAGAGGACTAGCGGGGGGCGGGGAGCTGTTTTTT.

This clone was seen only a few times. The chain joins TRBV5-8 to TRBJ2-3; TRBD1 is a possible D gene (6 bases). This CDR3 comprises 15 residues. V was pared by 3 bases and J by 1 base, with 12 bases between. CDR1 and CDR2 (germline): SGHTS, YDEGEE. CDR3 bases: TGTGCCAGCAGCTACCCCAGGGGAGGCACAGATACGCAGTATTTT. Translated, it gives CASSYPRGGTDTQYF.

This clone showed up many times. The chain uses TRBV7-8 and TRBJ1-1; TRBD1 matches at 8 bases. Per the germline V gene, CDR1 is SGHVS and CDR2 is FQNEAQ. Trimming at V came to 5 bases and at J to 0 bases, leaving 5 bases not matched to a gene. This CDR3 comprises 15 residues. The CDR3 sequence: CASSAWDRMNTEAFF. The CDR3 DNA is TGTGCCAGCAGCGCTTGGGACAGGATGAACACTGAAGCTTTCTTT.

The sample holds many counts of this clone. The genes are TRBV2 and TRBJ1-6, with unresolved D. Germline CDR1 reads SNHLY; CDR2 reads FYNNEI. This CDR3 is 14 amino acids long. Trimming removed 7 bases from V and 6 bases from J, with 13 bases in between. CDR3 in amino acids: CASMAGSINSPLHF. Here the CDR3 DNA reads TGTGCCAGCATGGCAGGTTCCATTAATTCACCCCTCCACTTT.

This clone was recorded many times. V usage is TRBV5-1 and J usage is TRBJ2-1; 7 positions match TRBD1. The germline gives CDR1 SGHRS, CDR2 YFSETQ. This CDR3 spans 15 amino acids. Trimming cost V 6 bases and J 8 bases; bases outside gene matches: 14. In DNA form, the CDR3 reads TGCGCCAGCAAAGGGGGATACAGGGGTGGCGATGAGCAGTTCTTC. Translation gives CASKGGYRGGDEQFF.

The rearrangement joins TRBV25-1 to TRBJ1-2; D is ambiguous. Trimming took 6 bases from V and 2 from J, leaving 10 bases between them. There are 13 residues in the CDR3. Germline V gene data show CDR1 as MGHDK and CDR2 as SYGVNS. The CDR3 sequence is CASRGSGNYGYTF. CDR3 bases: TGTGCCAGCAGGGGTTCGGGGAACTATGGCTACACCTTC.

This clone was picked up many times. The rearrangement uses TRBV11-2 and TRBJ2-1, with TRBD2 matching 9 bases. V lost 3 bases to trimming and J lost 3 bases; unmatched junction nucleotides: 3. CDR3 size: 15 residues. The germline V gene has CDR1 SGHAT and CDR2 FQNNGV. The chain's CDR3 is CASSFGTSNYNEQFF. The CDR3 DNA reads as TGTGCCAGCAGCTTTGGGACTAGCAACTACAATGAGCAGTTCTTC.

This clone showed up many times. V usage is TRBV11-2 and J usage is TRBJ2-2; 9 positions agree with TRBD2. From germline, CDR1 is SGHAT and CDR2 FQNNGV. The CDR3 covers 19 residues. V lost 5 bases, J lost 5 bases, and 18 bases stayed unmatched. The CDR3: CASSPSIAGARAWTGELFF. CDR3 coding DNA: TGTGCCAGCAGCCCTAGTATAGCGGGAGCTCGAGCTTGGACCGGGGAGCTGTTTTTT. Full variable domain (rest looked up from reference TRBV11-2 and TRBJ2-2): EAGVAQSPRYKIIEKRQSVAFWCNPISGHATLYWYQQILGQGPKLLIQFQNNGVVDDSQLPKDRFSAERLKGVDSTLKIQPAKLEDSAVYLCASSPSIAGARAWTGELFFGEGSRLTVL.

The gene calls are TRBV16 and TRBJ2-7; 9 nucleotides align to TRBD1. From germline, CDR1 is KGHSY and CDR2 FQNENV. CDR3 length: 16 amino acids. Germline trimming cut 2 bases from V and 6 bases from J; bases unmatched to any gene: 11. The CDR3 protein is CASSQLGTGKTGEQYF. The CDR3 region has the DNA TGTGCCAGCAGCCAACTAGGGACAGGGAAAACGGGCGAGCAGTACTTC.

In its sample, this clone was seen many times. The rearrangement links TRBV7-2 to TRBJ1-4; no firm D call. Trimming removed 5 bases at V and 7 bases at J, with 14 bases between. The CDR3 sequence is 14 residues long. The germline V gene encodes CDR1 SGHTA and CDR2 FQGNSA. The CDR3 DNA reads TGTGCCAGCAGCCCCGACGGCCCGGGTGAAAAACTGTTTTTT. Its translation: CASSPDGPGEKLFF.

This clone has ten or more counts. The genes are TRBV9 and TRBJ2-2, with D maybe TRBD1 (6 bases). Germline CDR1 is SGDLS and CDR2 is YYNGEE. V shed 0 bases and J shed 5 bases, with 14 bases lying between them. The CDR3 covers 16 residues. The CDR3 sequence is CASSVEGGRNTGELFF. CDR3 coding DNA: TGTGCCAGCAGCGTAGAAGGGGGTCGAAATACCGGGGAGCTGTTTTTT. Filled out from reference TRBV9 and TRBJ2-2, the complete variable domain reads DSGVTQTPKHLITATGQRVTLRCSPRSGDLSVYWYQQSLDQGLQFLIQYYNGEERAKGNILERFSAQQFPDLHSELNLSSLELGDSALYFCASSVEGGRNTGELFFGEGSRLTVL.

The CDR3 coding sequence is TGTGCCAGCAGCTCGGGACTAGCGGGAGGGCCAGGGGAGACCCAGTACTTC. Residues: CASSSGLAGGPGETQYF. The chain employs TRBV11-3 and TRBJ2-5; 16 bases agree with TRBD2. CDR3 size: 17 residues. After removal of 4 bases from V and 5 bases from J, the junction contained 7 bases not matched to a gene. From germline, CDR1 is SGHNT and CDR2 YENEEA.

This clone occurred a few times. The J gene is TRBJ1-1, the V gene TRBV6-1, with 9 bases identical to TRBD1. The trim removed 6 bases at V and 4 bases at J, leaving 3 bases unmatched. The CDR3 is 13 residues long. Germline-derived CDR1 and CDR2 are MNHNS and SASEGT. The CDR3 sequence: CASRGQGGTEAFF. The CDR3 DNA sequence: TGTGCCAGCAGGGGACAGGGCGGCACTGAAGCTTTCTTT.

This rearrangement joins TRBV7-4 to TRBJ2-7, with TRBD2 matching over 11 bases. The V segment lost 5 bases and the J segment 3 bases; nucleotides outside the gene matches: 15. The CDR3 is 18 residues long. The germline CDR1 and CDR2 sequences are SGHVT and SQSDAQ. The CDR3 coding sequence is TGTGCCAGCAGCCCAAGGGGTAGCGGGAGGGGCCTCCACTACGAGCAGTACGTC. It specifies CASSPRGSGRGLHYEQYV.

This clone has at least ten counts. The rearrangement joins TRBV18 to TRBJ1-1; D gene uncertain. The CDR3 sequence is 16 residues long. V lost 2 bases to trimming and J lost 0 bases, with 13 bases between them. The germline gives CDR1 KGHSH, CDR2 LQKENI. The CDR3 DNA sequence: TGTGCCAGCTCACCAGTTGCGCCAAGCATGAACACTGAAGCTTTCTTT. Translation gives CASSPVAPSMNTEAFF.

CDR3: CASSNAGTFNEQFF. In DNA, the CDR3 is TGTGCCAGCAGCAACGCCGGGACTTTCAATGAGCAGTTCTTC. J is TRBJ2-1 and V is TRBV11-2; D possibly corresponds to TRBD2 (6 bases). The CDR3 is 14 amino acids. The V end lost 5 bases, the J end lost 6 bases, and 14 bases lay between the germline ends. Per the germline V gene, CDR1 is SGHAT and CDR2 is FQNNGV.

Ten or more counts support this clone. The J gene is TRBJ1-5, the V gene TRBV5-6, with TRBD1 as a possible D gene (5 bases). V lost 4 bases and J lost 6, with 23 bases in between. The CDR3 is made up of 17 amino acids. CDR1 SGHDT and CDR2 YYEEEE come from the germline V gene. CDR3 in DNA: TGTGCCAGCAGCGTGCAGGGTGAACCGTCGTTCGGTCAGCCCCAGCATTTT. Protein: CASSVQGEPSFGQPQHF.

This clone has ten or more counts. This sequence joins TRBV7-7 and TRBJ2-3, with D hard to call. Trimming took 2 bases from V and 2 from J, leaving 8 bases between them. CDR3 length equals 14 residues. Germline CDR1 reads SSHAT; CDR2 reads FNYEAQ (reference sequence). The CDR3 nucleotides are TGTGCCAGCAGCTTATTGGGCAACACAGATACGCAGTATTTT. It specifies CASSLLGNTDTQYF.

This chain uses TRBV9 with TRBJ2-2, with 10 nucleotides matching TRBD1. This CDR3 is built from 16 residues. V lost 3 bases, J lost 4 bases, and 6 bases stayed unmatched. Looked up from germline, CDR1 is SGDLS and CDR2 is YYNGEE. The CDR3 coding sequence is TGTGCCAGCAGCGCCCGGGACAGGGGAACCACCGGGGAGCTGTTTTTT. This sequence encodes CASSARDRGTTGELFF.

This clone showed up many times. The gene calls are TRBV7-3 and TRBJ1-3; 8 bases line up with TRBD1. CDR1 and CDR2 (germline): SGHTA, FQGTGA. The V segment lost 6 bases and the J segment 6 bases; nucleotides outside the gene matches: 10. This CDR3 spans 15 amino acids. CDR3 region: CASSLNPGQENTIYF. CDR3 DNA: TGTGCCAGCAGTCTTAATCCGGGACAGGAAAACACCATATATTTT.

This clone was recorded many times. This chain uses TRBV9 with TRBJ2-7; 10 bases fit TRBD1. This CDR3 has 15 amino acids. Germline CDR1 and CDR2: SGDLS and YYNGEE. J gave up 3 bases and V 2 bases, and 5 bases lay outside the gene matches. The CDR3 nucleotides are TGTGCCAGCAGCGTGGGACAGGGGCCCCTCTACGAGCAGTACTTC. This sequence encodes CASSVGQGPLYEQYF.

This clone was detected only a few times. The chain combines TRBV18 with TRBJ1-1; TRBD1 matches 11 bases. The CDR3 is 18 amino acids. CDR1 is KGHSH, CDR2 LQKENI, per germline. The V gene end was trimmed by 0 bases and the J gene end by 1 base; junction bases not matched to a gene: 7. CDR3 bases: TGTGCCAGCTCACCACCGGGACAGGGGGTCGGAGCGAACACTGAAGCTTTCTTT. Amino acids: CASSPPGQGVGANTEAFF. The entire variable domain, with the rest obtained from reference TRBV18 and TRBJ1-1, is as follows: NAGVMQNPRHLVRRRGQEARLRCSPMKGHSHVYWYRQLPEEGLKFMVYLQKENIIDESGMPKERFSAEFPKEGPSILRIQQVVRGDSAAYFCASSPPGQGVGANTEAFFGQGTRLTVV.

The rearrangement links TRBV5-1 to TRBJ2-1; D gene ambiguous. This CDR3 is 12 amino acids long. CDR1 is SGHRS and CDR2 is YFSETQ in the germline V gene. The ends were cut back, 0 bases at V and 9 bases at J, with 7 bases in the middle. CDR3 nucleotides: TGCGCCAGCAGCTTGGGGGCCGGTGAGCAGTTCTTC. Protein sequence: CASSLGAGEQFF.

This clone occurred a few times. The chain couples TRBV9 to TRBJ2-1; 14 bases are a match to TRBD2. The CDR3 is 15 residues long. CDR1 is SGDLS, CDR2 YYNGEE, per germline. Trimming cost V 3 bases and J 10 bases; bases outside gene matches: 6. CDR3 DNA: TGTGCCAGCAGCGGAGGGACTAGCGGGAGTGGGGAGCAGTTCTTC. This codes for CASSGGTSGSGEQFF.

This clone was recorded at least ten times. In nucleotides, the CDR3 is TGTGCCAGCAGCTTGCGACAGGGGGTTGGGGGAGAGACCCAGTACTTC. Translated: CASSLRQGVGGETQYF. This chain uses TRBV11-2 with TRBJ2-5; TRBD1 matches 9 bases. After removal of 3 bases from V and 4 bases from J, the junction contained 9 bases not matched to a gene. The CDR3 consists of 16 residues. Germline CDR1 and CDR2: SGHAT and FQNNGV.

This clone has a count of ten or more. The J gene is TRBJ1-5, the V gene TRBV19; D uncertain. Germline CDR1 reads LNHDA; CDR2 reads SQIVND (reference sequence). The CDR3 totals 14 residues. The V end lost 7 bases, the J end lost 3 bases, and 13 bases lay between the germline ends. The CDR3 coding sequence is TGTGCCAGTACGTTGGCAGGCTCCAATCAGCCCCAGCATTTT. Its translation: CASTLAGSNQPQHF.

V gene TRBV12-5 combines with J gene TRBJ2-3, with D possibly TRBD2 on 5 matching bases. CDR1 and CDR2 (germline): LGHNT, FRNRAP. The V gene lost 6 bases and the J gene lost 2 bases, with 9 bases spanning the gap. CDR3 length: 13 residues. The CDR3 nucleotides read TGTGCTAGTGGGAGCGGACCCACAGATACGCAGTATTTT. Translation: CASGSGPTDTQYF.

In this sample, this clone turned up many times. As DNA, the CDR3 is TGCGCCAGCAGACAGGGGACAGGGGAGAATTCACCCCTCCACTTT. Encoded protein: CASRQGTGENSPLHF. J is TRBJ1-6 and V is TRBV5-1, with 10 bases identical to TRBD1. The CDR3 spans 15 residues. Losses at the gene ends were 5 bases for V and 7 bases for J; bases not matched to a gene: 6. Germline CDR1 SGHRS, CDR2 YFSETQ.

This clone was found many times. The rearrangement links TRBV28 to TRBJ1-1; possible D gene TRBD1, 6 bases. V lost 8 bases, J lost 1 base, and 17 bases lay in between. The CDR3 totals 15 residues. Germline loops: CDR1 MDHEN, CDR2 SYDVKM. This chain's CDR3 is CASPPTWTENTEAFF. For the CDR3, the DNA is TGTGCCAGCCCTCCTACCTGGACAGAGAACACTGAAGCTTTCTTT.

This clone has ten or more counts. The chain recombines TRBV5-1 with TRBJ2-1; 12 bases fit TRBD1. The CDR3 covers 15 residues. V gave up 2 bases and J gave up 8 bases; unmatched junction bases: 5. CDR1 is SGHRS, CDR2 YFSETQ, per germline. Written as DNA, the CDR3 is TGCGCCAGCAGCTTTATAGGGACAGGGGGCGATGAGCAGTTCTTC. This codes for CASSFIGTGGDEQFF.